A single sample is the source of the 28 T cell receptor beta chains below, sequenced in a study of graft-versus-host responses after intestinal transplantation. Profiling relied on immunoSEQ multiplex PCR, and the TCRdb table lists in-frame clones only, not all of them. The table lists 95,000 to 110,000 clones, roughly 87% of them singletons, with roughly 0.64% in the top ten. Their recognized antigens are unknown. Sequencing was performed on unstimulated CD4+ T cells sorted from spleen or lymph node cells, taken before transplant. Receptor source: a human donor who was the organ donor for an intestinal transplant.

CDR3 nucleotides: TGCGCCAGCAGCTTCCTGGGGGGGGGCAATCAGCCCCAGCATTTT. This gives the protein CASSFLGGGNQPQHF. This sequence joins TRBV5-1 and TRBJ1-5; a weak D match, TRBD1 (5 bases). The CDR3 extends over 15 amino acids. Germline lookup yields CDR1 SGHRS and CDR2 YFSETQ. V was trimmed by 2 bases and J by 2 bases, leaving 11 bases between them.

The chain couples TRBV5-8 to TRBJ2-7; D remains ambiguous. V was clipped by 4 bases and J by 1 base, with 3 bases between them. Germline V CDR1 and CDR2: SGHTS, YDEGEE. This CDR3 comprises 11 residues. CDR3 sequence reads: CASSVSYEQYF. As DNA, the CDR3 is TGTGCCAGCAGCGTGTCCTACGAGCAGTACTTC.

This clone was seen only a few times. V gene TRBV4-1 combines with J gene TRBJ1-3; D remains unclear. The CDR3 runs to 14 residues. Trimming stripped 4 bases from V and 0 bases from J, with 7 bases between. CDR1 MGHRA and CDR2 YSYEKL come from the germline V gene. In DNA, the CDR3 is TGCGCCAGCAGCCCGGAGCTCTCTGGAAACACCATATATTTT. Its translation: CASSPELSGNTIYF.

This chain joins TRBV6-1 and TRBJ1-5; 9 positions match TRBD1. The CDR3 length is 13 residues. In germline, CDR1 is MNHNS, CDR2 SASEGT. The V gene end was trimmed by 7 bases and the J gene end by 6 bases; junction bases not matched to a gene: 4. The CDR3 reads CASTVQGAQPQHF. The CDR3 nucleotides read TGTGCCAGCACGGTACAGGGGGCTCAGCCCCAGCATTTT.

The chain employs TRBV10-2 and TRBJ1-2, with TRBD1 as a possible D gene (5 bases). CDR3 length: 15 residues. Germline assignment: CDR1 WSHSY and CDR2 SAAADI. V lost 2 bases and J lost 4, with 14 bases in between. CDR3 residues: CASSESRRTSYGYTF. The CDR3 DNA follows: TGCGCCAGCAGTGAGAGTCGGAGGACAAGCTATGGCTACACCTTC.

V and J are TRBV18 and TRBJ2-7, with D possibly TRBD1 on 6 matching bases. Germline CDR1 reads KGHSH; CDR2 reads LQKENI. V was cut by 4 bases and J by 7 bases, with 14 bases left in between. This CDR3 comprises 13 residues. The CDR3: CASSLSDRLEQYF. CDR3 DNA: TGTGCCAGCTCACTTTCTGACAGGTTGGAGCAGTACTTC.

The genes are TRBV7-8 and TRBJ2-7; 7 bases map to TRBD1. CDR1 is SGHVS and CDR2 is FQNEAQ in the germline V gene. The CDR3 loop spans 15 amino acids. The V and J ends lost 5 bases and 0 bases, in that order; junction bases with no gene match: 7. CDR3 nucleotide sequence: TGTGCCAGCAGCATAGAGGGACAGTCCTCCTACGAGCAGTACTTC. It yields the protein CASSIEGQSSYEQYF.

Here the CDR3 DNA reads TGCGCCAGCAGCTTGGCGGCCCGTACAGATACGCAGTATTTT. This sequence encodes CASSLAARTDTQYF. The V call is TRBV5-1, the J call TRBJ2-3; no firm D call. The V gene's germline CDR1 is SGHRS and CDR2 YFSETQ. Trimming pared 0 bases from V and 3 bases from J, leaving 8 bases between. CDR3 size: 14 residues. Combining the CDR3 with reference TRBV5-1 and TRBJ2-3 gives the whole variable domain KAGVTQTPRYLIKTRGQQVTLSCSPISGHRSVSWYQQTPGQGLQFLFEYFSETQRNKGNFPGRFSGRQFSNSRSEMNVSTLELGDSALYLCASSLAARTDTQYFGPGTRLTVL.

V usage is TRBV5-1 and J usage is TRBJ1-5, with 7 positions matching TRBD1. The V segment lost 4 bases and the J segment 3 bases; nucleotides outside the gene matches: 10. CDR3 length equals 16 residues. Germline assignment: CDR1 SGHRS and CDR2 YFSETQ. The CDR3 region is CASSPTGQSDNQPQHF. CDR3 bases: TGCGCCAGCAGCCCAACGGGACAGTCCGACAATCAGCCCCAGCATTTT.

With respect to this clone: This CDR3 is also generated by other DNA sequences in the sample. This chain joins TRBV18 and TRBJ1-1; D ambiguous. Germline assignment: CDR1 KGHSH and CDR2 LQKENI. Trimming stripped 5 bases from V and 1 base from J, with 14 bases between. The CDR3 extends over 15 amino acids. CDR3 region: CASSTGRRTNTEAFF. The CDR3 bases are TGTGCCAGCTCAACCGGCCGACGGACGAACACTGAAGCTTTCTTT.

Only a few counts were recorded for this clone. This rearrangement joins TRBV7-6 to TRBJ1-6; no firm D call. This CDR3 region has 16 residues. The V and J ends lost 5 bases and 4 bases respectively, with 15 bases between them. CDR1 is SGHVS, CDR2 FNYEAQ, per germline. DNA of the CDR3: TGTGCCAGCAGCAAAGAGGCGAGTCGGTATAATTCACCCCTCCACTTT. It specifies CASSKEASRYNSPLHF.

The rearrangement links TRBV12-2 to TRBJ1-5. TRBV12-2 is a listed pseudogene. The CDR3 covers 15 residues. This CDR3 reads CASRLARAFRQPQHF. The CDR3, as DNA: TGTGCAAGTCGCTTAGCCAGAGCTTTCCGTCAGCCCCAGCATTTT.

This chain connects TRBV5-5 to TRBJ1-1, with D possibly being TRBD1 (5 bases). The CDR3 length is 15 residues. V was cut by 2 bases and J by 6 bases, with 17 bases left in between. Germline V CDR1 and CDR2: SGHKS, YYEKEE (reference sequence). For the CDR3, the DNA is TGTGCCAGCAGCTTCAGTGGCAGGGAAAACGCTGAAGCTTTCTTT. Translation: CASSFSGRENAEAFF.

The rearrangement links TRBV5-1 to TRBJ1-3; 8 positions match TRBD1. This CDR3 is built from 16 residues. Trimming took 4 bases from V and 8 from J; bases not matched to a gene: 14. The germline V gene encodes CDR1 SGHRS and CDR2 YFSETQ. CDR3 DNA sequence: TGCGCCAGCAGCCTGGCCTCAGGGGGCGCTTGGGACACCATATATTTT. The encoded protein is CASSLASGGAWDTIYF.

The genes are TRBV11-3 and TRBJ2-1; D not certain. The CDR3 totals 14 residues. V lost 2 bases, J lost 0 bases, and 5 bases lay in between. Per the germline V gene, CDR1 is SGHNT and CDR2 is YENEEA. The CDR3 DNA sequence: TGTGCCAGCAGCTTAAGTAGCTCCTACAATGAGCAGTTCTTC. This translates into CASSLSSSYNEQFF.

The rearrangement links TRBV2 to TRBJ1-1, with TRBD1 identical over 8 bases. The CDR3 runs 16 residues. Germline CDR1 reads SNHLY; CDR2 reads FYNNEI. V lost 6 bases to trimming and J lost 5 bases; unmatched junction nucleotides: 14. Here the CDR3 DNA reads TGTGCCAGCAGGGCACCCCGGACAGGGAAGAGGACTGAAGCTTTCTTT. Translation: CASRAPRTGKRTEAFF.

This chain joins TRBV4-1 and TRBJ1-5; 7 bases align to TRBD1. The V gene end was trimmed by 0 bases and the J gene end by 7 bases; junction bases not matched to a gene: 12. The length of the CDR3 is 17 residues. Germline V gene data show CDR1 as MGHRA and CDR2 as YSYEKL. The CDR3, as DNA: TGCGCCAGCAGCCAAGAGGGACTGGGAGGGGGCGGGCAGCCCCAGCATTTT. As protein: CASSQEGLGGGGQPQHF.

The V gene is TRBV7-3, the J gene TRBJ2-3; D call uncertain. This CDR3 is 13 amino acids long. V was trimmed by 3 bases and J by 0 bases, leaving 4 bases between them. Germline-derived CDR1 and CDR2 are SGHTA and FQGTGA. CDR3: CASSFGSTDTQYF. The CDR3 DNA sequence: TGTGCCAGCAGCTTCGGGAGCACAGATACGCAGTATTTT.

The chain employs TRBV30 and TRBJ1-5; D might be TRBD1 (6 bases). The germline V gene encodes CDR1 GTSNPN and CDR2 SVGIG (reference sequence). V lost 0 bases and J lost 1, with 7 bases in between. This CDR3 spans 14 amino acids. The CDR3 region is CAWSVGGSNQPQHF. The CDR3 coding sequence is TGTGCCTGGAGTGTGGGGGGCAGCAATCAGCCCCAGCATTTT.

This clone was recorded a few times. The chain uses TRBV4-1 and TRBJ2-1; 11 bases map to TRBD2. V was clipped by 2 bases and J by 1 base; unmatched bases: 16. The germline V gene encodes CDR1 MGHRA and CDR2 YSYEKL. The CDR3 has 21 amino acids. CDR3 residues: CASSQRSIWTSGLSSYNEQFF. CDR3 DNA sequence: TGCGCCAGCAGCCAAAGGTCGATCTGGACTAGCGGGCTCTCGTCCTACAATGAGCAGTTCTTC.

A single count supports this clone. The rearrangement links TRBV5-1 to TRBJ2-3; a possible D gene is TRBD2 (6 bases). Trimming cost V 2 bases and J 5 bases, with 15 bases left between them. CDR1 and CDR2 (germline): SGHRS, YFSETQ. The CDR3 totals 15 residues. In nucleotides, the CDR3 is TGCGCCAGCAGCTTCAACCGGGACTCCGGAGATACGCAGTATTTT. The encoded protein is CASSFNRDSGDTQYF.

This sequence joins TRBV2 and TRBJ2-7; a weak D match, TRBD1 (5 bases). With 6 bases removed from V and 2 bases from J, the gap between germline ends came to 26 bases. Germline V CDR1 and CDR2: SNHLY, FYNNEI. The CDR3 runs to 18 residues. The CDR3 sequence: CASRLKGGLGTGPYEQYF. CDR3 coding DNA: TGTGCCAGCAGGCTTAAGGGCGGCTTAGGTACAGGTCCCTACGAGCAGTACTTC.

This chain uses TRBV11-3 with TRBJ2-6; D is undetermined. Per germline, CDR1 SGHNT and CDR2 YENEEA. Trimming shortened V by 1 base and J by 1 base, and 5 bases separated the two germline ends. The CDR3 has 15 residues. CDR3 region: CASSLALSGANVLTF. In nucleotides, the CDR3 is TGTGCCAGCAGCTTAGCACTATCTGGGGCCAACGTCCTGACTTTC.

This rearrangement joins TRBV18 to TRBJ1-5; D is unclear. CDR1 is KGHSH, CDR2 LQKENI, per germline. Trimming cost V 3 bases and J 2 bases, with 11 bases left between them. The CDR3 totals 15 residues. The CDR3 is CASSPSTSGNQPQHF. CDR3 bases: TGTGCCAGCTCACCTTCTACCAGTGGCAATCAGCCCCAGCATTTT. Using reference TRBV18 and TRBJ1-5 for the parts outside the CDR3, the full variable domain is NAGVMQNPRHLVRRRGQEARLRCSPMKGHSHVYWYRQLPEEGLKFMVYLQKENIIDESGMPKERFSAEFPKEGPSILRIQQVVRGDSAAYFCASSPSTSGNQPQHFGDGTRLSIL.

This clone is a singleton in its sample. V is TRBV5-6 and J is TRBJ2-5; tentatively, D is TRBD2 (5 bases). The CDR3 loop spans 13 amino acids. The V and J ends lost 2 bases and 2 bases respectively, with 7 bases between them. Germline-derived CDR1 and CDR2 are SGHDT and YYEEEE. This CDR3 reads CASSLSGQETQYF. For the CDR3, the DNA is TGTGCCAGCAGCTTATCGGGGCAAGAGACCCAGTACTTC.

V is TRBV29-1 and J is TRBJ1-1, with D perhaps TRBD1 (5 bases). V was cut by 3 bases and J by 9 bases, with 8 bases left in between. The CDR3 is 10 residues long. Germline CDR1 is SQVTM and CDR2 is ANQGSEA. CDR3 DNA: TGCAGCGTTGACGGACAAAAAGCTTTCTTT. Its protein is CSVDGQKAFF.

The chain has TRBV7-9 and TRBJ1-1; D is unclear. CDR3 length: 12 residues. Germline V gene lookup returns CDR1 SEHNR and CDR2 FQNEAQ (reference sequence). V was clipped by 3 bases and J by 1 base, with 3 bases between them. The CDR3 sequence is CASSFRNTEAFF. The CDR3 bases are TGTGCCAGCAGCTTCAGGAACACTGAAGCTTTCTTT. Filled out from reference TRBV7-9 and TRBJ1-1, the complete variable domain reads DTGVSQNPRHKITKRGQNVTFRCDPISEHNRLYWYRQTLGQGPEFLTYFQNEAQLEKSRLLSDRFSAERPKGSFSTLEIQRTEQGDSAMYLCASSFRNTEAFFGQGTRLTVV.

The V gene is TRBV6-1, the J gene TRBJ1-6; D gene unclear. The V gene lost 2 bases and the J gene lost 0 bases, with 8 bases spanning the gap. CDR1 is MNHNS and CDR2 is SASEGT in the germline V gene. This CDR3 has 16 residues. The CDR3 sequence is CASSEQRSSYNSPLHF. The CDR3 nucleotides read TGTGCCAGCAGTGAACAGCGTAGCTCCTATAATTCACCCCTCCACTTT.